This TCR beta chain originates from a study of human T cells and chemical hapten exposure. Study at large: While the approximately 24-week study was under way, patients received diphenylcyclopropenone on the scalp every week. Patients, predominantly female, presented with alopecia areata, totalis or universalis. Study findings and constraints: Sensitization with DPC brought no change to TCRs above 1 in 1000 in frequency.

Per the authors' pipeline: TCR counts had a median of about 99,000 per sample and spanned about 20,000 to 750,000. TCRdb reanalysed the RACE reads using MiXCR and keeps one entry per CDR3 protein. The V and J calls and clone size come from TCRdb's table, not from the authors' own analysis. The sample gives 180,000 or so distinct CDR3 sequences, around 23% of which show up once; roughly 2.3% is in the top ten. Time point in this sample: patch test 3, about 24 weeks after DPC sensitization. Treatment defined: therapeutic diphenylcyclopropenone sensitization with weekly scalp DPC. The sample holds a few counts of this clonotype. Its antigen is unidentified. The V segment lost 1 base and the J segment 3 bases; nucleotides outside the gene matches: 7. Germline values: CDR1 LGHNA, CDR2 YSLEER. This CDR3 comprises 17 residues.

J is TRBJ2-2 and V is TRBV4-3; 8 positions match TRBD2. The receptor comes from a woman in her thirties or forties with alopecia areata. Some clones in this sample may be carry-over from other donors' samples. The sequenced sample was whole blood, obtained in connection with sensitization to the hapten diphenylcyclopropenone (DPC). CDR3 DNA: TGCGCCAGCAGCCAAGCGCTAGCGGGTCTTTACACCGGGGAGCTGTTTTTT. This codes for CASSQALAGLYTGELFF.